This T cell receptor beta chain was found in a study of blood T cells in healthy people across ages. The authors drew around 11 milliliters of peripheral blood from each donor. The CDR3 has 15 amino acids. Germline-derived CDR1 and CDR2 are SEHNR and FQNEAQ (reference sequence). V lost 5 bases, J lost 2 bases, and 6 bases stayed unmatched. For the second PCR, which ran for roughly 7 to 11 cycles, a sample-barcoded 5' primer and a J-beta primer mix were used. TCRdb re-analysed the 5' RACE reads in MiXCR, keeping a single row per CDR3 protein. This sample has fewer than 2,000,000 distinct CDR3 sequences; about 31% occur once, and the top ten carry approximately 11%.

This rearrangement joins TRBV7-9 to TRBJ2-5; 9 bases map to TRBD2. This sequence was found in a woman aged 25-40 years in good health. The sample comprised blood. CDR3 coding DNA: TGTGCCAGCAGCAAAGGACTAGCGTTTCAAGAGACCCAGTACTTC. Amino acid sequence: CASSKGLAFQETQYF.